A single sample is the source of the 8 T cell receptor beta chains below, sequenced in a study of T-cell memory formation after mild COVID-19. MiXCR was run by TCRdb on the 5' RACE reads, yielding one entry per CDR3 protein. The data contain 50,000 to 75,000 distinct CDR3 sequences, roughly 10% of them singletons. What was sequenced was PBMCs or a T cell subset sorted from them (not recorded which). All receptors derive from a man younger than 30 who had mild COVID-19 (a few samples of this study predate the infection). Cell type and time point are not known.

This clonotype was seen a handful of times. V is TRBV29-1 and J is TRBJ2-1; perhaps TRBD2 as D (5 bases). The V end lost 7 bases, the J end lost 10 bases, and 26 bases lay between the germline ends. The CDR3 is 15 residues long. The V gene's germline CDR1 is SQVTM and CDR2 ANQGSEA. The DNA of the CDR3 is TGCAGCGGCGGGTCGAGGCTGATGGATAGTTCGGAGCAGTTCTTC. It specifies CSGGSRLMDSSEQFF.

V is TRBV19 and J is TRBJ2-1; no reliable D call. The germline CDR1 and CDR2 sequences are LNHDA and SQIVND (reference sequence). CDR3 length: 15 amino acids. Trimming shortened V by 6 bases and J by 3 bases, and 15 bases separated the two germline ends. CDR3: CASSTPRQFYNEQFF. DNA for the CDR3: TGTGCCAGTAGCACCCCACGGCAGTTCTACAATGAGCAGTTCTTC.

This chain uses TRBV5-6 with TRBJ2-1; TRBD1 matches at 9 bases. With V trimmed by 4 bases and J by 9 bases, 8 bases remained unmatched. CDR3 length equals 14 residues. Germline V gene sequence: CDR1 SGHDT, CDR2 YYEEEE. CDR3 sequence (DNA): TGTGCCAGCAGCGCAACAGGGGGCGCGGGTGAGCAGTTCTTC. It encodes CASSATGGAGEQFF.

A remark on this clonotype: With a much larger clone just one base away, this may be a read error. The V call is TRBV29-1, the J call TRBJ2-4, with a possible D match to TRBD1 (6 bases). Germline V gene sequence: CDR1 SQVTM, CDR2 ANQGSEA. This CDR3 region has 12 residues. The CDR3 here is CSVDLLGDIRYF. Here the CDR3 DNA reads TGCAGCGTTGACCTCCTGGGGGACATTCGGTACTTC.

The chain joins TRBV7-3 to TRBJ2-1; 8 nucleotides agree with TRBD2. CDR1 and CDR2 from the germline V gene are SGHTA and FQGTGA. V gave up 5 bases and J gave up 4 bases; unmatched junction bases: 7. The CDR3 length is 15 residues. The CDR3 reads CASSPQAGDYNEQFF. The CDR3, as DNA: TGTGCCAGCAGCCCTCAAGCGGGGGATTACAATGAGCAGTTCTTC.

This clonotype appeared a few times. The V and J genes are TRBV5-1 and TRBJ1-5, with D unclear. V shed 4 bases and J shed 4 bases, with 9 bases lying between them. The CDR3 has 13 residues. Germline V gene data show CDR1 as SGHRS and CDR2 as YFSETQ. The CDR3 coding sequence is TGCGCCAGCAGCCCGGACGGGAATCAGCCCCAGCATTTT. It codes for CASSPDGNQPQHF.

This clonotype was recorded at least ten times. The rearrangement joins TRBV7-9 to TRBJ1-2; no reliable D call. The CDR3 loop spans 12 amino acids. Trimming left V 5 bases short and J 7 bases short, with 11 bases between. Germline V lookup: CDR1 SEHNR, CDR2 FQNEAQ (reference sequence). The DNA of the CDR3 is TGTGCCAGCAGCCCCCACCTGGGTGGCTACACCTTC. Translating gives CASSPHLGGYTF.

This clonotype was detected only a few times. The chain couples TRBV12-3 or TRBV12-4 to TRBJ2-7; 9 bases are shared with TRBD1. This CDR3 spans 16 amino acids. Trimming at V came to 4 bases and at J to 4 bases, leaving 11 bases not matched to a gene. CDR3 sequence: CASSSGEGQGSYEQYF. Written as DNA, the CDR3 is TGTGCCAGCAGTTCTGGAGAGGGACAGGGATCGTACGAGCAGTACTTC.